The following is a T cell receptor (beta chain) sequence with its context. These data come from a study of blood T cell repertoires in COVID-19. Whole-study context: Samples taken during acute and convalescent COVID-19 were collected in the United States, Italy and Spain.

In germline, CDR1 is MDHEN, CDR2 SYDVKM. CDR3 length: 15 amino acids. Deletions cut 5 bases from V and 1 base from J, with 14 bases between. Only in-frame clones appear in the TCRdb table, and some are missing; sequencing was by immunoSEQ multiplex PCR. The sample holds roughly 330,000 clones; 80% to 90% are singletons and the top ten take more than 5%. Participants spanned ages about 18 to 90 years and resided in 20 to 30 US areas. Each participant's cohort was designated according to participant-reported clinical history. J is TRBJ1-2 and V is TRBV28; perhaps TRBD1 as D (6 bases). The source of this sequence is a man younger than 45 who had recovered from COVID-19. Material: PBMCs or T cells enriched from blood (not recorded which). The CDR3 sequence: CASSLPSQGNYGYTF. CDR3 coding DNA: TGTGCCAGCAGTCTCCCCTCACAGGGTAACTATGGCTACACCTTC.